The 30 T cell receptor beta chains below were found in one sample sequenced in a study of blood T cell repertoires in COVID-19. The repertoire was sequenced with immunoSEQ multiplex PCR; TCRdb's copy has only in-frame clones and lacks some. This repertoire shows about 98,000 clones, over 70% found once; its top ten account for 24%. The specimen was peripheral blood. Receptors originate from a man aged 65 to 79 with acute or convalescent COVID-19.

This clone was seen once. The chain joins TRBV5-1 to TRBJ2-5; the D gene is possibly TRBD1 (6 bases). Per the germline V gene, CDR1 is SGHRS and CDR2 is YFSETQ. Trimming took off 3 bases at V and 4 bases at J, with 13 bases between the two ends. CDR3 length: 14 amino acids. As DNA, the CDR3 is TGCGCCAGCAGCTCCCGCCCACAGGGAGAGACCCAGTACTTC. Protein sequence: CASSSRPQGETQYF.

This chain links TRBV9 with TRBJ1-6; 9 nucleotides match TRBD1. CDR3 length: 15 amino acids. The germline CDR1 and CDR2 sequences are SGDLS and YYNGEE. V shed 2 bases and J 10 bases; nucleotides not matched to a gene: 7. CDR3 loop: CASSVSGQGGSPLHF. The CDR3 DNA sequence: TGTGCCAGCAGCGTCTCGGGACAGGGCGGATCACCCCTCCACTTT.

V gene TRBV7-6 combines with J gene TRBJ2-7; 9 nucleotides line up with TRBD2. The CDR3 totals 15 residues. CDR1 SGHVS and CDR2 FNYEAQ come from the germline V gene. Trimming at V came to 5 bases and at J to 0 bases, leaving 5 bases not matched to a gene. Here the CDR3 reads CASSLTSGSSYEQYF. Written as DNA, the CDR3 is TGTGCCAGCAGCCTGACTAGCGGAAGCTCCTACGAGCAGTACTTC.

The J gene is TRBJ1-6, the V gene TRBV2, with D perhaps TRBD1 (6 bases). In germline, CDR1 is SNHLY, CDR2 FYNNEI. Trimming pared 3 bases from V and 10 bases from J, leaving 10 bases between. CDR3 length: 13 amino acids. DNA for the CDR3: TGTGCCAGCAGTGAGGGCAGGGGCTCACCCCTCCACTTT. Residues: CASSEGRGSPLHF.

This chain links TRBV27 with TRBJ1-4; possibly TRBD1 for D (5 bases). There are 13 residues in the CDR3. Germline V gene data show CDR1 as MNHEY and CDR2 as SMNVEV (reference sequence). V dropped 5 bases and J dropped 5 bases, with 9 bases sitting between them. The CDR3 nucleotides read TGTGCCAGCAGTATTCCAGGGAATGAAAAACTGTTTTTT. Its translation is CASSIPGNEKLFF.

This chain connects TRBV5-1 to TRBJ2-3; D ambiguous. The CDR3 loop spans 15 amino acids. The ends were cut back, 2 bases at V and 0 bases at J, with 10 bases in the middle. Germline V gene lookup returns CDR1 SGHRS and CDR2 YFSETQ. Here the CDR3 reads CASSFSTTSTDTQYF. CDR3 DNA sequence: TGCGCCAGCAGCTTCTCCACGACTAGCACAGATACGCAGTATTTT.

This clone showed up just once. The chain uses TRBV28 and TRBJ1-2; unclear D gene. Looked up from germline, CDR1 is MDHEN and CDR2 is SYDVKM. Between the trimmed V and J ends, which lost 9 bases and 6 bases, there was a span of 14 bases. This CDR3 is built from 12 residues. The CDR3 spells CARGSEVDGYTF. CDR3 coding DNA: TGTGCCAGGGGGTCGGAGGTGGATGGCTACACCTTC.

This clone was found once. V is TRBV9 and J is TRBJ2-3; the match to TRBD1 covers 7 bases. The CDR3 has 14 residues. Losses at the gene ends were 5 bases for V and 4 bases for J; bases not matched to a gene: 7. The V gene's germline CDR1 is SGDLS and CDR2 YYNGEE. Written as DNA, the CDR3 is TGTGCCAGCAGACGAACAGGGGTACCAGATACGCAGTATTTT. Translating gives CASRRTGVPDTQYF.

The CDR3 DNA reads TGTGCCAGCAGTCTAGGACAGGGGTTCTACGAGCAGTACTTC. Residues: CASSLGQGFYEQYF. The genes are TRBV6-5 and TRBJ2-7, with 9 nucleotides matching TRBD1. CDR1 MNHEY and CDR2 SVGAGI come from the germline V gene. The CDR3 totals 14 residues. The ends lost 5 bases at V and 3 bases at J; junction bases unmatched: 5.

The chain recombines TRBV19 with TRBJ2-5; the match to TRBD1 covers 10 bases. This CDR3 contains 15 residues. V gave up 5 bases and J gave up 4 bases; unmatched junction bases: 7. CDR1 and CDR2 from the germline V gene are LNHDA and SQIVND (reference sequence). DNA of the CDR3: TGTGCCAGTAGTGTTTACGGGACAGGGGCAGAGACCCAGTACTTC. It translates to CASSVYGTGAETQYF.

This clone was picked up a small number of times. The chain uses TRBV7-3 and TRBJ1-2; a weak D match, TRBD1 (6 bases). V shed 6 bases and J shed 2 bases, with 10 bases lying between them. The CDR3 runs to 13 residues. CDR1 is SGHTA, CDR2 FQGTGA, per germline. CDR3 DNA sequence: TGTGCCAGCAGTCCGGACAGCAACTATGGCTACACCTTC. As protein: CASSPDSNYGYTF. The variable domain in full, with the rest retrieved from reference TRBV7-3 and TRBJ1-2, is GAGVSQTPSNKVTEKGKYVELRCDPISGHTALYWYRQSLGQGPEFLIYFQGTGAADDSGLPNDRFFAVRPEGSVSTLKIQRTERGDSAVYLCASSPDSNYGYTFGSGTRLTVV.

The chain recombines TRBV6-5 with TRBJ2-3; 9 bases are a match to TRBD2. From germline, CDR1 is MNHEY and CDR2 SVGAGI. V shed 7 bases and J 0 bases; nucleotides not matched to a gene: 2. The CDR3 length is 14 residues. The CDR3, as DNA: TGTGCCAGCACGCTAGCGGGGAGCACAGATACGCAGTATTTT. Amino acid sequence: CASTLAGSTDTQYF.

This chain uses TRBV9 with TRBJ1-1, with 8 positions matching TRBD1. The CDR3 totals 14 residues. CDR1 and CDR2 from the germline V gene are SGDLS and YYNGEE. V lost 3 bases and J lost 0; bases outside the gene matches: 1. The CDR3 DNA reads TGTGCCAGCAGCGGGGACAGGATGAACACTGAAGCTTTCTTT. This translates into CASSGDRMNTEAFF.

As concerns this clone: Relative to the germline gene, one junction end is altered; a read error may explain this. This chain connects TRBV7-7 to TRBJ2-1; D is possibly TRBD2 (5 bases). This CDR3 is 15 amino acids long. CDR1 and CDR2 (germline): SSHAT, FNYEAQ (reference sequence). In nucleotides, the CDR3 is TGTGCTAGCAGCCGTGACGGAGGCTCCTACAATGAGCAGTTCTTC. Its translation: CASSRDGGSYNEQFF.

V is TRBV11-2 and J is TRBJ1-6, with a tentative D call TRBD1 (5 bases). V lost 0 bases and J lost 4, with 10 bases in between. Looked up from germline, CDR1 is SGHAT and CDR2 is FQNNGV. The CDR3 loop spans 16 amino acids. CDR3: CASSLERAGYNSPLHF. CDR3 in DNA: TGTGCCAGCAGCTTAGAAAGGGCAGGGTATAATTCACCCCTCCACTTT.

About this clone: An end of the junction differs from the germline gene, which may be a read error. This chain uses TRBV7-9 with TRBJ1-6; 9 bases map to TRBD1. CDR1 SEHNR and CDR2 FQNEAQ come from the germline V gene (reference sequence). The CDR3 covers 12 residues. CDR3 residues: CASSSTGQGAFF. The CDR3 DNA is TGTGCCAGCAGCTCTACGGGACAGGGAGCTTTTTTT.

CDR3 nucleotides: TGTGCCAGCAGTTCTGGACAGTTTGAAGCTTTCTTT. It codes for CASSSGQFEAFF. V usage is TRBV28 and J usage is TRBJ1-1; possibly TRBD1 for D (6 bases). Trimming cost V 4 bases and J 7 bases, with 10 bases left between them. Germline CDR1 is MDHEN and CDR2 is SYDVKM. This CDR3 comprises 12 residues.

The rearrangement links TRBV19 to TRBJ2-7; tentatively, D is TRBD1 (5 bases). Trimming removed 10 bases at V and 2 bases at J, with 9 bases between. The CDR3 has 11 residues. The V gene's germline CDR1 is LNHDA and CDR2 SQIVND (reference sequence). CDR3 DNA: TGTGCCACAGGGTCCCCCTACGAGCAGTACTTC. Protein product: CATGSPYEQYF.

V gene TRBV27 combines with J gene TRBJ2-2; possible D gene TRBD1, 6 bases. Germline V gene sequence: CDR1 MNHEY, CDR2 SMNVEV (reference sequence). The V and J ends lost 2 bases and 4 bases respectively, with 14 bases between them. The CDR3 is 16 residues long. This CDR3 is CASSLHGTIATGELFF. DNA of the CDR3: TGTGCCAGCAGTTTACACGGGACAATCGCCACCGGGGAGCTGTTTTTT.

This sequence joins TRBV27 and TRBJ1-6, with D uncertain. The CDR3 runs 13 residues. The V end was cut by 6 bases, the J end by 9 bases, with 12 bases between. Germline lookup yields CDR1 MNHEY and CDR2 SMNVEV (reference sequence). The CDR3 sequence: CASSEARGSPLHF. For the CDR3, the DNA is TGTGCCAGCAGCGAAGCCCGTGGTTCACCCCTCCACTTT.

The J gene is TRBJ1-5, the V gene TRBV6-5; 9 positions agree with TRBD1. The CDR3 is 13 residues long. V was clipped by 6 bases and J by 7 bases; unmatched bases: 4. Germline V CDR1 and CDR2: MNHEY, SVGAGI. In nucleotides, the CDR3 is TGTGCCAGCAGCCCCGGACAGGGGCAGCCCCAGCATTTT. Translation gives CASSPGQGQPQHF.

The V gene is TRBV13, the J gene TRBJ2-7; TRBD1 aligns across 7 bases. This CDR3 region has 13 residues. The V gene's germline CDR1 is PRHDT and CDR2 FYEKMQ (reference sequence). The V segment lost 5 bases and the J segment 2 bases; nucleotides outside the gene matches: 3. Here the CDR3 DNA reads TGTGCCAGCAGCATCGGGACAGCCTACGAGCAGTACTTC. Protein product: CASSIGTAYEQYF.

The chain joins TRBV18 to TRBJ2-7; TRBD1 is a possible D gene (6 bases). Germline loops: CDR1 KGHSH, CDR2 LQKENI. Trimming took 6 bases from V and 5 from J, leaving 14 bases between them. This CDR3 spans 13 amino acids. CDR3 residues: CASSQTGTNEQYF. CDR3 in DNA: TGTGCCAGCTCCCAAACCGGGACAAACGAGCAGTACTTC.

The rearrangement links TRBV5-6 to TRBJ1-2; possibly TRBD1 for D (5 bases). This CDR3 spans 14 amino acids. CDR1 SGHDT and CDR2 YYEEEE come from the germline V gene. The V end lost 1 base, the J end lost 4 bases, and 11 bases lay between the germline ends. CDR3 nucleotide sequence: TGTGCCAGCAGCTTGAGGGAGGGGACCTATGGCTACACCTTC. Encoded protein: CASSLREGTYGYTF.

This clone was counted at least ten times. The V call is TRBV3-1 (or the pseudogene TRBV3-2), the J call TRBJ2-1, with TRBD1 matching over 7 bases. Germline V CDR1 and CDR2: LGHDT, YNNKEL (reference sequence). This CDR3 spans 14 amino acids. The trim removed 5 bases at V and 9 bases at J, leaving 10 bases unmatched. CDR3 sequence reads: CASSYGQAATEQFF. CDR3 coding DNA: TGTGCCAGCAGCTACGGACAGGCGGCCACTGAGCAGTTCTTC.

The V call is TRBV19, the J call TRBJ2-2; 8 bases line up with TRBD2. Germline V gene data show CDR1 as LNHDA and CDR2 as SQIVND (reference sequence). The CDR3 runs to 16 residues. V lost 0 bases, J lost 6 bases, and 6 bases stayed unmatched. The CDR3 DNA reads TGTGCCAGTAGTATAGATACGGGACTAGATCCCGGGGAGCTGTTTTTT. As protein: CASSIDTGLDPGELFF.

The rearrangement joins TRBV6-5 to TRBJ2-7; 7 bases match TRBD1. The ends lost 0 bases at V and 3 bases at J; junction bases unmatched: 2. Germline lookup yields CDR1 MNHEY and CDR2 SVGAGI. The CDR3 runs 14 residues. CDR3 sequence (DNA): TGTGCCAGCAGTTACTCTCAGGGGGACTACGAGCAGTACTTC. Its translation: CASSYSQGDYEQYF.

Only a few counts were recorded for this clone. The chain employs TRBV15 and TRBJ2-1, with 8 bases lining up with TRBD2. Unmatched junction bases numbered 4, after V lost 1 base and J lost 8 bases. Per the germline V gene, CDR1 is LNHNV and CDR2 is YYDKDF (reference sequence). The CDR3 covers 14 residues. CDR3 DNA sequence: TGTGCCACCAGCAGAGCCGGGAGGGTCTATGAGCAGTTCTTC. Translation: CATSRAGRVYEQFF.

The chain combines TRBV9 with TRBJ1-4, with 9 bases lining up with TRBD1. Looked up from germline, CDR1 is SGDLS and CDR2 is YYNGEE. This CDR3 comprises 15 residues. Trimming at V came to 3 bases and at J to 7 bases, leaving 7 bases not matched to a gene. CDR3 region: CASSEGGTGSEKLFF. The CDR3 DNA reads as TGTGCCAGCAGCGAGGGCGGGACAGGGAGTGAAAAACTGTTTTTT.

V and J are TRBV14 and TRBJ1-2; maybe TRBD1 (6 bases). Germline V gene data show CDR1 as SGHDN and CDR2 as FVKESK. V dropped 6 bases and J dropped 6 bases, with 14 bases sitting between them. CDR3 length: 13 amino acids. The chain's CDR3 is CASSFLQGDGYTF. CDR3 sequence (DNA): TGTGCCAGCAGTTTCTTACAGGGTGATGGCTACACCTTC. The full variable domain, rest sourced from reference TRBV14 and TRBJ1-2, is EAGVTQFPSHSVIEKGQTVTLRCDPISGHDNLYWYRRVMGKEIKFLLHFVKESKQDESGMPNNRFLAERTGGTYSTLKVQPAELEDSGVYFCASSFLQGDGYTFGSGTRLTVV.